This T cell receptor (beta chain) came from a study of post-analysis software for immune sequencing data. Study overall: Multiple sclerosis in the patients followed relapsing-remitting, secondary progressive and progressive-relapsing courses.

The V gene's germline CDR1 is KGHSH and CDR2 LQKENI. This CDR3 spans 14 amino acids. Trimming took 4 bases from V and 10 from J; bases not matched to a gene: 9. Study results and limitations: For normalized Chao1 diversity, multiple sclerosis patients scored significantly lower than controls did. When patients were compared with controls, about 5 TRBV segments were more frequent, TRBV5-6, TRBV5-1 and TRBV20-1 among them.

As for this clonotype: Its specificity is unknown.

cDNA libraries for TCR beta contained unique molecular identifiers. Via MiXCR, TCRdb re-called the PCR reads, giving one row per CDR3 protein. The sample lists 650,000 to 850,000 distinct CDR3 sequences, around 45% occurring once. Sequenced material: blood. V and J are TRBV18 and TRBJ2-1; TRBD2 matches 8 bases. The clonotype comes from a girl aged 10-17 years with multiple sclerosis. The CDR3 is CASSQGFSGDEQFF. CDR3 DNA: TGTGCCAGCTCACAGGGATTTAGCGGGGACGAGCAGTTCTTC.